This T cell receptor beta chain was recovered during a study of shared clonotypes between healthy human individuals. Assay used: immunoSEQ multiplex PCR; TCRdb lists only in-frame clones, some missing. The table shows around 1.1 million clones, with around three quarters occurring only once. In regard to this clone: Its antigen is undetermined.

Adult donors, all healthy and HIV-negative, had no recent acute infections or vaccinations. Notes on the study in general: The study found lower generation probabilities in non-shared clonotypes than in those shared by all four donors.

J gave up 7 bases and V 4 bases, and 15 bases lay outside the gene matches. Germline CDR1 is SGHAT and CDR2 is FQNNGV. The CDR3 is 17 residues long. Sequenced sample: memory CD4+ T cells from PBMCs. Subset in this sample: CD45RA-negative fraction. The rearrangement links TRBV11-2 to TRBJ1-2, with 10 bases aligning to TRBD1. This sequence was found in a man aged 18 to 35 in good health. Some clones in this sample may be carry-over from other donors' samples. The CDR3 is CASSSNTWTGGFRGYTF. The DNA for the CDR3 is TGTGCCAGCAGCTCCAACACATGGACAGGGGGATTTCGTGGCTACACCTTC.